The clone carrying this T cell receptor beta chain was picked up a small number of times. Its antigen remains unidentified. This specimen belongs to a study of beta chain features in type 1 diabetes. Since all of the isolated RNA was reverse transcribed, expressed TCRB transcripts were what got sequenced. Produced via immunoSEQ multiplex PCR; TCRdb's table is partial and in-frame only. Among some 290,000 clones listed, 24% were seen once. General observations from the study: Type 1 diabetes patients had moderately but significantly shorter TCRB CDR3s in all four CD4+ subsets. A pattern of fewer insertions and more deletions at VDJ junctions was seen in type 1 diabetes patients.

Germline CDR1 is MGHDK and CDR2 is SYGVNS. V shed 4 bases, J shed 3 bases, and the junction held 7 bases outside the gene matches. This CDR3 has 16 amino acids. The V gene is TRBV25-1, the J gene TRBJ1-2; 11 bases map to TRBD1. Sequenced material: naive CD4+ T cells from blood. The sequence was collected from a woman in her thirties with type 1 diabetes. CDR3 in DNA: TGTGCCAGCAGTGTCTCCGGGACAGGGGGTTACTATGGCTACACCTTC. It is translated as CASSVSGTGGYYGYTF.